This T cell receptor (beta chain) comes out of a study of tumor-infiltrating lymphocytes in glioblastoma multiforme. This clonotype was found many times. The V end lost 2 bases, the J end lost 6 bases, and 7 bases lay between the germline ends. The germline gives CDR1 MNHEY, CDR2 SVGAGI. The CDR3 runs to 13 residues. Multiple V-beta primers and a C-beta primer amplified TCRB from RNA. In TCRdb, the multiplex PCR reads were re-called with MiXCR into one record per CDR3 protein. The repertoire has some 10,000 distinct CDR3 sequences, less than 75% of them found once; the top ten carry about 28%. Sequencing used brain tumor tissue. The sequence derives from a male donor with glioblastoma. This chain links TRBV6-5 with TRBJ2-2; the D gene is possibly TRBD1 (6 bases). The CDR3 DNA sequence: TGTGCCAGCAGTTACAAGGGGGCCGGGGAGCTGTTTTTT. Its translation is CASSYKGAGELFF.